This passage covers 5 T cell receptor beta chains from one sample sequenced in a study of regulatory T cells in long-lasting Graves disease. Time point noted: persistent/refractory GD, antithyroid drugs over 5 years with positive TRAb. From RNA extracted from PBMCs, the TCR library was made. Arm-PCR of CDR3 regions and iRepertoire HTBI primers were used to build TCR beta libraries. TCRdb reanalysed the multiplex PCR reads using MiXCR and keeps one entry per CDR3 protein. The sample carries about 460,000 distinct CDR3 sequences, roughly 23% recorded once. Specimen: peripheral blood mononuclear cells (PBMCs), collected when the disease was refractory, from a patient treated with antithyroid drugs. The receptors originated from a female donor with Graves disease.

This clonotype was counted ten times or more. The chain links TRBV20-1 to TRBJ2-5; 7 positions agree with TRBD2. Germline V gene sequence: CDR1 DFQATT, CDR2 SNEGSKA (reference sequence). V trimming: 3 bases; J trimming: 4 bases; junction bases outside the gene matches: 14. This CDR3 has 16 amino acids. The CDR3 spells CSASPTSVLYLETQYF. CDR3 DNA: TGCAGTGCTAGCCCTACTAGCGTCCTCTATCTAGAGACCCAGTACTTC.

Remarks on this clonotype: Relative to the germline gene, one junction end is altered; a read error may explain this. The genes are TRBV7-2 and TRBJ1-1; D gene unclear. The CDR3 has 13 residues. The germline V gene has CDR1 SGHTA and CDR2 FQGNSA. CDR3 sequence: CACSLRGNTEAFF. The CDR3 bases are TGTGCCTGCAGCTTAAGAGGGAACACTGAAGCTTTCTTT.

This clonotype was recorded once. Mismatch with germline at one junction end may stem from a read error. This rearrangement joins TRBV12-5 to TRBJ1-3; D gene ambiguous. The length of the CDR3 is 12 residues. CDR1 LGHNT and CDR2 FRNRAP come from the germline V gene. The CDR3: CASGPGGDTIYF. For the CDR3, the DNA is TGTGCTAGTGGCCCCGGTGGAGACACCATATATTTT.

This clonotype appeared many times. This chain links TRBV20-1 with TRBJ2-5; TRBD2 matches at 8 bases. J was trimmed by 5 bases and V by 1 base; bases with no gene match: 6. The CDR3 contains 14 residues. The V gene's germline CDR1 is DFQATT and CDR2 SNEGSKA (reference sequence). DNA for the CDR3: TGCAGTGCTAGAGGAGCGGGAGTTCGGGAGACCCAGTACTTC. This encodes CSARGAGVRETQYF.

This clonotype appeared many times. V gene TRBV28 combines with J gene TRBJ2-7; 11 bases map to TRBD2. Germline assignment: CDR1 MDHEN and CDR2 SYDVKM. Losses at the gene ends were 4 bases for V and 4 bases for J; bases not matched to a gene: 6. The CDR3 is 15 amino acids. CDR3 region: CASSYSGTSGYEQYF. The CDR3 coding sequence is TGTGCCAGCAGTTACTCAGGGACTAGCGGTTACGAGCAGTACTTC.